Described below is a single TCR beta chain sequence and its context. The antigen this receptor binds is unknown. Base quality data are lacking; no much larger clone is found one base away. The data stem from a study of regulatory T cells in long-lasting Graves disease (dated by TCRdb to the early 2020s). Some background on the complete study: Antithyroid drugs had been taken for less than 3 months by newly diagnosed Graves' disease patients. The study took place in China and was registered as a clinical trial. A total of some 33 samples were covered by TCR sequencing, comprising approximately 13 persistent and roughly 20 newly diagnosed Graves' disease patients. This study used TCR sequencing and RNA sequencing of peripheral blood to compare persistent Graves' disease patients against newly diagnosed Graves' disease patients.

In light of the paper, this sample's time point label describes: newly diagnosed GD, antithyroid drugs for less than 3 months. For both TCR sequencing and RNA sequencing, RNA was extracted from PBMCs in TRIzol. The diagnosis of Graves' disease was made according to American Thyroid Association guidelines. Patients for the study were recruited at an endocrinology department in Xi'an, China. Each patient gave about 8.1 milliliters of peripheral blood, collected in an EDTA anticoagulant tube. Ficoll Paque Plus density gradient separation was used to isolate PBMCs, and no additional T cell sorting was done. An Agilent 2100 Bioanalyzer and agarose gel were used to check RNA quality, while a NanoDrop 2000 measured RNA concentration. At the junction V is shortened by 4 bases and J by 8 bases; bases outside the gene matches: 8. The germline V gene supplies CDR1 SGHVS and CDR2 FQNEAQ. The CDR3 covers 16 residues, taking in both the cysteine and the phenylalanine. Only the CDR3 DNA is retained, 48 bases long and in frame from the first base.

The method was multiplex PCR. Sequencing took place on an Illumina HiSeq 4000. iRepertoire HTBI primers and Arm-PCR amplification of CDR3 regions were used to construct TCR beta libraries. Before sequencing, the PCR products went through gel purification. The paper's data handling went like this. A total of roughly 67 TRBV and 14 TRBJ segments were identified across samples and were used for gene usage analysis of CDR3 amino acid clonotypes. COPE and FqMerger were used to merge the filtered high-quality paired reads into contigs. BLAST was used to align contigs to IMGT TRBV, TRBD and TRBJ reference genes, with CDR3 defined following IMGT. Any clonotype with a frequency above 0.1% was classified as a highly expanded clone. Repertoire diversity was measured by Shannon entropy, and V-J evenness by the Gini coefficient. Clonotypes shared by more than one individual were considered public. TCRdb redid the processing of the public reads, applying fastp at Q25 and MiXCR, and retained in-frame beta chains. Each CDR3 protein appears once, grouped with its most common genes and DNA. The V and J calls were not made by the authors but by TCRdb's processing. The table for this sample lists 420,000 or so distinct CDR3 sequences; 16% of them were counted only once. Roughly 23% of the sample is held by the ten biggest clonotypes.

The paper's findings and limits, for the study overall: The authors noted that the small sample size was a limitation that may lower accuracy. The study examined only peripheral blood because the primary lesion, thyroid tissue, could not be accessed. Persistent patients shared more public clonotypes among themselves (fewer than 3,000) than newly diagnosed patients did (more than 950). Compared with newly diagnosed patients, patients with persistent Graves' disease had lower TCR Shannon entropy and fewer highly expanded clones, which suggests clonal expansion. Sequencing and analysis were limited to the TCR beta chain. TRBV28, TRBJ1-2 and TRBJ2-5 were preferentially used in persistent disease, while TRBV20-1 and TRBJ2-1 were favored in newly diagnosed disease.

This same sample was also part of a study on T cells in Graves' hyperthyroidism and ophthalmopathy. As described in the second report: A patient counted as having stable Graves' hyperthyroidism if no progression to ophthalmopathy occurred over 18 months of follow-up. The hyperthyroidism patients were between 18 and 65 years old and newly diagnosed, with a disease duration of less than 2 months. The study excluded patients with uncontrolled infections, other autoimmune diseases, pregnancy or lactation. Diagnoses were based on clinical symptoms, serum thyroxine and TRAb, thyroid ultrasound and orbital computed tomography. The first round of RT-PCR for the TCR CDR3 was performed with the HTBI primer set and the Qiagen OneStep RT-PCR kit. Blood samples also contained most of the expanded thyroid clonotypes (frequency above 0.001), which suggests that blood repertoires may reflect thyroid immune responses. In cross-validation, a model built on a 13 V-J signature told ophthalmopathy apart from stable hyperthyroidism with under 90% sensitivity and approximately 81% specificity, and in testing the same model reached 80%/75%. In validation, the model predicted progression to ophthalmopathy a median of roughly 6.1 months before onset, with roughly 70% sensitivity and roughly 77% specificity. To identify TCR V-J signatures that set the groups apart, the researchers used a discovery cohort of 100 patients, made up of around 42 with Graves' ophthalmopathy and 55 to 65 with stable Graves' hyperthyroidism. Prospective prediction of ophthalmopathy was tested in an independent validation cohort of 18 to 20 hyperthyroidism patients and 17 patients who later progressed to ophthalmopathy. The roughly 99 discovery patients were divided at random into training and test sets in a 7:3 ratio. The study also compared thyroid tissue and blood T-cell repertoires from 5 to 7 Graves' hyperthyroidism patients. After blood sampling, hyperthyroidism patients were treated with methimazole at a starting dose of 30 mg daily, and ophthalmopathy patients were treated with high-dose intravenous methylprednisolone. Libraries were constructed in a second round of multiplex PCR, after which size selection and purification were carried out. Paired-end sequencing of the libraries was performed with 100 bp reads on an Illumina HiSeq2000. SOAPnuke was used to process the raw data, with reads discarded if the reads contained adapters or uncalled bases, had a mean Phred below 15, or lacked an exact constant-primer or identifier match. High-quality paired reads were merged with COPE v1.2.5, and unique nucleotide sequences were defined as clonotypes. MiTCR v1.1 was used to align clonotypes to the IMGT TRBV, TRBD and TRBJ reference segments. Analysis was restricted to V-J combinations with a frequency above 0.0001, which covered about 99% of repertoires. A TCS score was defined as the ratio of F50 (clonal expansion) to E x V (chaos), with BLOSUM62-based TCRdist applied between CDR3 peptides within each V-J. Welch's t-statistics and random forest reduced 500 to 550 V-J features to 13, which were used in a naive Bayes classifier (R e1071). Sample size was not statistically predetermined, and blinding of investigators to group allocation was not performed. The paper reports TCR Vbeta CDR3 sequencing of approximately 140 peripheral blood samples: some 44 ophthalmopathy, some 80 hyperthyroidism and around 17 progressor patients.

The V and J segments used are TRBV7-8 and TRBJ2-1; 13 nucleotides in the junction match TRBD2. This sequence was found in a woman aged 18-29 years with Graves disease. Donor details come from another sample of the same person, matched by shared clones. The specimen comprised peripheral blood mononuclear cells (PBMCs), sampled at new diagnosis, from a patient treated with antithyroid drugs. The nucleotide sequence is given as TGTGCCAGCAGCTCGGGACTAGCGGGATCATCCCATGAGCAGTTCTTC. Its translation is CASSSGLAGSSHEQFF.